Listed below are T cell receptor beta chains from one sample, sequenced in a study of shared clonotypes between healthy human individuals. Sequencing was performed with immunoSEQ multiplex PCR; in TCRdb, only in-frame clones are kept and a portion is missing. The profile covers roughly 2,000,000 clones, with about 95% appearing a single time and approximately 1% taken by the ten largest. Input material: naive CD8+ T cells sorted from blood. These receptors came from a man younger than 35 in good health. CDR3s leave out the opening cysteine and the closing phenylalanine or tryptophan. The order of the fields is J gene, V gene, CDR3 protein.

J: TRBJ1-2
V: TRBV14
CDR3: ASSQVQWGGGYGYT

J: TRBJ1-4
V: TRBV30
CDR3: AWSDYNEKLF

J: TRBJ2-3
V: TRBV4-1
CDR3: ASSQDRATDTQY

J: TRBJ2-7
V: TRBV5-6
CDR3: ASSLSQGRYYEQY

J: TRBJ2-7
V: TRBV27
CDR3: ASSSGTGYEQY

J: TRBJ2-7
V: TRBV9
CDR3: ASSVSPGAAYEQY

J: TRBJ2-5
V: TRBV4-1
CDR3: ASSQDSPPSTGETQY

J: TRBJ1-2
V: TRBV4-3
CDR3: ASSQGYRVEGNGYT

J: TRBJ2-7
V: TRBV7-9
CDR3: ASSLGPGQTDTYEQY

J: TRBJ2-1
V: TRBV27
CDR3: ASSLRAGTSGGSSYNEQF

J: TRBJ2-1
V: TRBV7-9
CDR3: ASSLVQGPPIQF

J: TRBJ1-1
V: TRBV27
CDR3: ASSSYTEAF

J: TRBJ1-1
V: TRBV7-2
CDR3: ASSLDSVNTEAF

J: TRBJ2-1
V: TRBV5-8
CDR3: ASSTGQGGSYNEQF

J: TRBJ2-3
V: TRBV6-5
CDR3: ASRVAGVPDTQY

J: TRBJ1-1
V: TRBV2
CDR3: ASSDQGMNTEAF

J: TRBJ2-7
V: TRBV4-1
CDR3: ASSQDRQGGEQY

J: TRBJ2-7
V: TRBV11-2
CDR3: ASSSYPLTGYEQY

J: TRBJ1-1
V: TRBV27
CDR3: ASSRPPGGPNTEAF

J: TRBJ2-7
V: TRBV5-6
CDR3: ASSVRLAVYEQY

J: TRBJ2-7
V: TRBV5-6
CDR3: ASSLSSTGEQY

J: TRBJ2-5
V: TRBV28
CDR3: ASSSTNPGLETQY

J: TRBJ2-1
V: TRBV13
CDR3: ASSLESGNEQF

J: TRBJ2-6
V: TRBV28
CDR3: ASIPNGANVLT

J: TRBJ1-6
V: TRBV6-1
CDR3: ASSLGRYNSPLH

J: TRBJ2-7
V: TRBV27
CDR3: ASRRGKINEQY